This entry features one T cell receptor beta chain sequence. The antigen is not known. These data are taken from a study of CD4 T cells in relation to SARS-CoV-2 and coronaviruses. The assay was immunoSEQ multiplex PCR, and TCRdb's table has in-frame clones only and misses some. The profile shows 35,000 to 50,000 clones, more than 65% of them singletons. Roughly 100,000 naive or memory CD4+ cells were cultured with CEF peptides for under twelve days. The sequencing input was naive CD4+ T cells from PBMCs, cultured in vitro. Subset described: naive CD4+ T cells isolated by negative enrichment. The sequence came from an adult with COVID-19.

In DNA, the CDR3 is TGCAGCGTTCTTACAGGGGGCATGTTGGACACTGAAGCTTTCTTT. It yields the protein CSVLTGGMLDTEAFF. The chain employs TRBV29-1 and TRBJ1-1; 9 bases align to TRBD1. The V gene end was trimmed by 5 bases and the J gene end by 3 bases; junction bases not matched to a gene: 10. Germline CDR1 and CDR2: SQVTM and ANQGSEA. The CDR3 runs 15 residues. Using reference TRBV29-1 and TRBJ1-1 for the parts outside the CDR3, the full variable domain is SAVISQKPSRDICQRGTSLTIQCQVDSQVTMMFWYRQQPGQSLTLIATANQGSEATYESGFVIDKFPISRPNLTFSTLTVSNMSPEDSSIYLCSVLTGGMLDTEAFFGQGTRLTVV.